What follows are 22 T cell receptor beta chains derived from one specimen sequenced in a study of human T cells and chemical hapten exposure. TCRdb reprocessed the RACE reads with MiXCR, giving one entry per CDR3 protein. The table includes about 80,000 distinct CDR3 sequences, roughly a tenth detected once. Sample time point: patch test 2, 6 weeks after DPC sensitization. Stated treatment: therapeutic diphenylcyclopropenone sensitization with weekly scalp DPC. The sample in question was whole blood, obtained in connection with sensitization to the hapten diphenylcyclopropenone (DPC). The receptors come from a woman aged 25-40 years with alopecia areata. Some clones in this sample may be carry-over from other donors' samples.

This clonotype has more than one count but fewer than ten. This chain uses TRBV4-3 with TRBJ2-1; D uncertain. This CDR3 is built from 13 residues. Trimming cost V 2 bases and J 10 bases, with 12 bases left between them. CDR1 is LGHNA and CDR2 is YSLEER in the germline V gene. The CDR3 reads CASSQHRTGEQFF. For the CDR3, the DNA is TGCGCCAGCAGCCAACACCGCACCGGGGAGCAGTTCTTC.

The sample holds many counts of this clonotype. CDR3 region: CASSPPGLAHNEQFF. The CDR3, as DNA: TGTGCCAGCTCACCACCGGGACTAGCCCACAATGAGCAGTTCTTC. This chain joins TRBV18 and TRBJ2-1; 9 nucleotides match TRBD2. CDR3 length equals 15 residues. The germline gives CDR1 KGHSH, CDR2 LQKENI. J gave up 5 bases and V 0 bases, and 2 bases lay outside the gene matches. The full variable domain, in which reference TRBV18 and TRBJ2-1 provide the parts outside the CDR3, is NAGVMQNPRHLVRRRGQEARLRCSPMKGHSHVYWYRQLPEEGLKFMVYLQKENIIDESGMPKERFSAEFPKEGPSILRIQQVVRGDSAAYFCASSPPGLAHNEQFFGPGTRLTVL.

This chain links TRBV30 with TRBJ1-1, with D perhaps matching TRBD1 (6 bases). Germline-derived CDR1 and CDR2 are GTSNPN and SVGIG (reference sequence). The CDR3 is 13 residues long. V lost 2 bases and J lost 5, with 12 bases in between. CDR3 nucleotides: TGTGCCTGGAGTTCAGGGGTGGGGACTGAAGCTTTCTTT. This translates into CAWSSGVGTEAFF.

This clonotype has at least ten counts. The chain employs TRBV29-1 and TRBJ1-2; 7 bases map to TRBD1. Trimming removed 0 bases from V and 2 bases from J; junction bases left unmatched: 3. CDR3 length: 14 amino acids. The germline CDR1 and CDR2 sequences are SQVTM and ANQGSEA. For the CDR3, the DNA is TGCAGCGTTGAAGACGGACAGGCCAACTATGGCTACACCTTC. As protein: CSVEDGQANYGYTF.

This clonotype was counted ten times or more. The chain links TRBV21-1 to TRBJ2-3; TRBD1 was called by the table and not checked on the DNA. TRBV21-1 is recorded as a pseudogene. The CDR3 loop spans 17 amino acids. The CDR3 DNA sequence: TGTGCCAGCAGCACGGGTAGGGACAGGGGGAGTTCGGATACGCAGTATTTT. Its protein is CASSTGRDRGSSDTQYF.

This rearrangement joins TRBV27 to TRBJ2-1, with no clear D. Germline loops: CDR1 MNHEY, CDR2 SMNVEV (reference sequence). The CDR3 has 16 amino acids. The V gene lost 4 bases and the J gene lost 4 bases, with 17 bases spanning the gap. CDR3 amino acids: CASSSRTGLVYNEQFF. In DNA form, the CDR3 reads TGTGCCAGCAGTTCACGGACCGGCCTCGTATACAATGAGCAGTTCTTC.

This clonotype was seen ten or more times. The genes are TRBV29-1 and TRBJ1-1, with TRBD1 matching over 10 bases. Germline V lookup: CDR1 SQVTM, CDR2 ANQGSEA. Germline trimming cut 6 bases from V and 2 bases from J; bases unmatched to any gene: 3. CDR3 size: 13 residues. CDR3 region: CSVGTGANTEAFF. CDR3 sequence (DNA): TGCAGCGTGGGGACAGGGGCCAACACTGAAGCTTTCTTT.

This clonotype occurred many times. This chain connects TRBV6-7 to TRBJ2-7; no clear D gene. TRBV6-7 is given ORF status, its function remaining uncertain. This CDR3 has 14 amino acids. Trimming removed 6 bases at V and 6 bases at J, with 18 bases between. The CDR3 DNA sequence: TGTGCCAGCAGCCTCCTCCGACAAAGGAGCGAGCAGTACTTC. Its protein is CASSLLRQRSEQYF.

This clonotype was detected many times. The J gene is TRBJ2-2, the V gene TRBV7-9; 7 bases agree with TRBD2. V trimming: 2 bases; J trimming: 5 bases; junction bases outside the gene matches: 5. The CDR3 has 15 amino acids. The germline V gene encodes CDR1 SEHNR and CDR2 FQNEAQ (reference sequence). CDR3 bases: TGTGCCAGCAGCTTAACTCCTAGCGGTACCGGGGAGCTGTTTTTT. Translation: CASSLTPSGTGELFF.

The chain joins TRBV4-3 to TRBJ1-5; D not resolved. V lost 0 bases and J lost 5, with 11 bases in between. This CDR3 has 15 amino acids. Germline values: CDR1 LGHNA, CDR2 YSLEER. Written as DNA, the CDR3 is TGCGCCAGCAGCCAAGATCTGGGGAGGGATCAGCCCCAGCATTTT. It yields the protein CASSQDLGRDQPQHF.

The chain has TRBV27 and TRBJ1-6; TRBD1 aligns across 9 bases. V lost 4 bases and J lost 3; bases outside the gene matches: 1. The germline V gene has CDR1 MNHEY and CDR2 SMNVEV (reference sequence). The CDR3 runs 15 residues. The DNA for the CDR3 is TGTGCCAGCAGTTCGACAGGGGGCTATAATTCACCCCTCCACTTT. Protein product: CASSSTGGYNSPLHF.

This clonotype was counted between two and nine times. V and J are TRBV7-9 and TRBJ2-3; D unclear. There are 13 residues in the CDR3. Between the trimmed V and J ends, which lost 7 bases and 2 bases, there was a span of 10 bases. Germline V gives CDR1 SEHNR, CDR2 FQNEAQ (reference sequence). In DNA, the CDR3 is TGTGCCAGCAACTCCAGGAACACAGATACGCAGTATTTT. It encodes CASNSRNTDTQYF.

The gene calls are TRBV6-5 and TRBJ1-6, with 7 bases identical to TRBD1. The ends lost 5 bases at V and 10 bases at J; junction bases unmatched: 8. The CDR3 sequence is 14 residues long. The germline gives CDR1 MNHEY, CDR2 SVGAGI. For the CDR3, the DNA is TGTGCCAGCAGTGGGACAGCTGCAGGGTCACCCCTCCACTTT. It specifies CASSGTAAGSPLHF.

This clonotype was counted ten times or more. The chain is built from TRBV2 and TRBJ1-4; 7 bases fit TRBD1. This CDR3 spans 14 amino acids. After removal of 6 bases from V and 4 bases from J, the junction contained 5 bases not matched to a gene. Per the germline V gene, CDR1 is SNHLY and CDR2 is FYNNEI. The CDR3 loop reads CASRGQRYNEKLFF. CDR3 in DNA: TGTGCCAGCAGGGGACAGCGGTATAATGAAAAACTGTTTTTT.

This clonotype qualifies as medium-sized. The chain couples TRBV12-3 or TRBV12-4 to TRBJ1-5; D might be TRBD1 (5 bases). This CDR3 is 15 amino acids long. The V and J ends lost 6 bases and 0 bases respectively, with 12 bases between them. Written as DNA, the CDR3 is TGTGCCAGCAGAACCGGGACGGATAGCAATCAGCCCCAGCATTTT. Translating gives CASRTGTDSNQPQHF.

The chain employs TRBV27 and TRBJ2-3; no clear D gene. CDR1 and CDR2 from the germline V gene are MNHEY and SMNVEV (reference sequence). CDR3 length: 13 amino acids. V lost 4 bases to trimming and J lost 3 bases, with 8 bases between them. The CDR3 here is CASSSHTTDTQYF. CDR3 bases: TGTGCCAGCAGTTCACACACGACAGATACGCAGTATTTT.

CDR3 in amino acids: CASSLSPTSGNYEQYF. The CDR3 coding sequence is TGTGCCAGCAGTTTATCCCCGACTAGCGGTAACTACGAGCAGTACTTC. J is TRBJ2-7 and V is TRBV28; 9 positions match TRBD2. Germline lookup yields CDR1 MDHEN and CDR2 SYDVKM. This CDR3 is 16 amino acids long. The junction had 7 bases not matched to a gene; V was cut back by 1 base and J by 3 bases.

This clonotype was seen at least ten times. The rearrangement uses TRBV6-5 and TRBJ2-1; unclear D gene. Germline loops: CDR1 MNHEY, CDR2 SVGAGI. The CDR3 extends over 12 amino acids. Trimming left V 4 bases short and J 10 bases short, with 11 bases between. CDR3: CASSWLLGEQFF. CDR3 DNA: TGTGCCAGCAGTTGGTTACTGGGCGAGCAGTTCTTC.

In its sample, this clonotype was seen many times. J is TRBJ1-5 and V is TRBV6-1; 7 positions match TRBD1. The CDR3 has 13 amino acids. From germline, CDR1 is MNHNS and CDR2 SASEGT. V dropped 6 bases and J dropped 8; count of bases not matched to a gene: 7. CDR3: CASSLTGIEPQHF. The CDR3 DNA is TGTGCCAGCAGCTTGACAGGGATCGAGCCCCAGCATTTT.

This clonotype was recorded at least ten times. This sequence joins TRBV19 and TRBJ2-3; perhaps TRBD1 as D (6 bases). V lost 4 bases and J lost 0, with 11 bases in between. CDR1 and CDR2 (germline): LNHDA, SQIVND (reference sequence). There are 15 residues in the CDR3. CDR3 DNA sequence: TGTGCCAGTAGTAGTGGGGGCCTAAGCACAGATACGCAGTATTTT. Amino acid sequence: CASSSGGLSTDTQYF. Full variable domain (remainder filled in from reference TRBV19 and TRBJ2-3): DGGITQSPKYLFRKEGQNVTLSCEQNLNHDAMYWYRQDPGQGLRLIYYSQIVNDFQKGDIAEGYSVSREKKESFPLTVTSAQKNPTAFYLCASSSGGLSTDTQYFGPGTRLTVL.

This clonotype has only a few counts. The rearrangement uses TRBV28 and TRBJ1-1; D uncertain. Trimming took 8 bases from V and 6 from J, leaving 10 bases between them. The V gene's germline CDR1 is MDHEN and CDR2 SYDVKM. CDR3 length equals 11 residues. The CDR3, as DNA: TGTGCCAGCGGAAGACAACCTGAAGCTTTCTTT. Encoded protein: CASGRQPEAFF.

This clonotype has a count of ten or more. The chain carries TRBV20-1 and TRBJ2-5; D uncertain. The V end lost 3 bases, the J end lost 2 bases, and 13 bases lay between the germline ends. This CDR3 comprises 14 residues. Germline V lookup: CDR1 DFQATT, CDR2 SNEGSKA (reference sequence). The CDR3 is CSASSKGFQETQYF. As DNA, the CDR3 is TGCAGTGCTAGTTCGAAAGGATTTCAAGAGACCCAGTACTTC.